One sample yielded the 22 T cell receptor beta chains listed below, sequenced in a study of vaccination and CD4 T cells after COVID-19. At the Johns Hopkins FTIC core, DNA taken from cultured CD4+ T cells was sequenced by way of the Oncomine TCR Beta short-read assay. A single record per CDR3 protein comes from TCRdb applying MiXCR to the PCR reads. The repertoire includes 17,000 or so distinct CDR3 sequences, about 23% of them detected once, and roughly 7.5% sits in the top ten. Treatment here: roughly ten-day PBMC culture with coronavirus spike peptide pools or control peptides (ViraFEST assay). Which antigens these TCRs recognize remains unknown. Sequenced material: cultured CD4+ T cells from blood. The receptors originated from a human donor with COVID-19.

This clonotype was recorded a few times. V gene TRBV6-1 combines with J gene TRBJ2-2; 10 bases match TRBD1. CDR3 length equals 17 residues. The ends lost 7 bases at V and 3 bases at J; junction bases unmatched: 11. The germline V gene encodes CDR1 MNHNS and CDR2 SASEGT. This chain's CDR3 is CASTKKSGTGDTGELFF. DNA for the CDR3: TGTGCCAGCACCAAAAAAAGTGGGACAGGGGACACCGGGGAGCTGTTTTTT.

The CDR3 nucleotides are TGTGCCAGCAGCGTTACAGGGGTTGGACCCGGGGAGCTGTTTTTT. Protein: CASSVTGVGPGELFF. This rearrangement joins TRBV9 to TRBJ2-2; 7 nucleotides agree with TRBD1. V dropped 2 bases and J dropped 6; count of bases not matched to a gene: 7. The CDR3 is 15 residues long. Germline CDR1 and CDR2: SGDLS and YYNGEE.

V usage is TRBV5-1 and J usage is TRBJ2-5, with a tentative D call TRBD2 (6 bases). The V gene lost 0 bases and the J gene lost 10 bases, with 13 bases spanning the gap. Per the germline V gene, CDR1 is SGHRS and CDR2 is YFSETQ. CDR3 size: 13 residues. CDR3 protein: CASSLAETSNQYF. The DNA of the CDR3 is TGCGCCAGCAGCTTGGCCGAGACTAGTAACCAGTACTTC.

This clonotype has only a few counts. The chain recombines TRBV6-5 with TRBJ2-1, with D tentatively TRBD2 (6 bases). This CDR3 has 17 residues. V was clipped by 0 bases and J by 3 bases, with 15 bases between them. Germline assignment: CDR1 MNHEY and CDR2 SVGAGI. CDR3 in amino acids: CASSYSPGLAYYNEQFF. The CDR3 bases are TGTGCCAGCAGTTACTCCCCAGGGCTAGCGTACTACAATGAGCAGTTCTTC.

In its sample, this clonotype was seen a few times. The CDR3: CASRGDNTGEKLFF. DNA for the CDR3: TGTGCCAGCAGAGGGGACAACACGGGGGAAAAACTGTTTTTT. The chain couples TRBV12-3 or TRBV12-4 to TRBJ1-4; TRBD1 might be the D (6 bases). The CDR3 covers 14 residues. Trimming removed 6 bases at V and 8 bases at J, with 16 bases between.

This clonotype showed up just a few times. This chain uses TRBV6-1 with TRBJ2-3; D gene unclear. Trimming stripped 1 base from V and 5 bases from J, with 1 base between. This CDR3 has 11 residues. Germline CDR1 MNHNS, CDR2 SASEGT. The CDR3 region has the DNA TGTGCCAGCAGTGAAGTAGATACGCAGTATTTT. Translating gives CASSEVDTQYF.

The rearrangement uses TRBV29-1 and TRBJ2-3; D perhaps matches TRBD1 (6 bases). The CDR3 runs to 14 residues. Germline-derived CDR1 and CDR2 are SQVTM and ANQGSEA. The germline V and J ends were trimmed by 7 bases and 0 bases, with 14 bases remaining between them. CDR3 amino acids: CSESQGSSTDTQYF. CDR3 sequence (DNA): TGCAGCGAGTCACAGGGATCTAGCACAGATACGCAGTATTTT.

This clonotype was counted a few times. V and J are TRBV19 and TRBJ1-1; possibly TRBD1 for D (5 bases). Germline lookup yields CDR1 LNHDA and CDR2 SQIVND (reference sequence). Trimming shortened V by 3 bases and J by 4 bases, and 15 bases separated the two germline ends. The CDR3 is 15 amino acids. CDR3 amino acids: CASSMGTGRGTEAFF. The CDR3 region has the DNA TGTGCCAGTAGTATGGGGACGGGCCGCGGCACTGAAGCTTTCTTT.

V gene TRBV7-2 combines with J gene TRBJ2-5, with TRBD2 matching over 7 bases. Germline trimming cut 5 bases from V and 4 bases from J; bases unmatched to any gene: 13. The CDR3 consists of 16 residues. Per germline, CDR1 SGHTA and CDR2 FQGNSA. The DNA of the CDR3 is TGTGCCAGCAGCAGACCTCCGGGGGGTTCTGCAGAGACCCAGTACTTC. It yields the protein CASSRPPGGSAETQYF.

This clonotype came up a few times. The CDR3 is CASSLDRWTGGESNYGYTF. CDR3 nucleotide sequence: TGTGCCAGCAGCTTAGATCGATGGACAGGGGGCGAATCTAACTATGGCTACACCTTC. V usage is TRBV11-1 and J usage is TRBJ1-2, with 11 positions matching TRBD1. CDR3 size: 19 residues. Germline lookup yields CDR1 SGHAT and CDR2 FQDESV (reference sequence). The trim removed 1 base at V and 0 bases at J, leaving 10 bases unmatched.

The sample holds a few counts of this clonotype. V is TRBV6-2 or TRBV6-3 and J is TRBJ1-2; TRBD1 might be the D (5 bases). The CDR3 loop spans 15 amino acids. V lost 7 bases, J lost 0 bases, and 15 bases lay in between. CDR1 and CDR2 from the germline V gene are MNHEY and SVGEGT. The CDR3 region is CASTRDGVSNYGYTF. The CDR3, as DNA: TGTGCCAGCACCCGGGACGGAGTGTCTAACTATGGCTACACCTTC.

On this clonotype: The junction shows a germline mismatch at one end, possibly a read error. The chain has TRBV7-7 and TRBJ2-5; 13 positions agree with TRBD2. The germline CDR1 and CDR2 sequences are SSHAT and FNYEAQ (reference sequence). CDR3 length: 16 amino acids. In DNA, the CDR3 is TGTGCTAGCAGCTTGGAGGGGACTAGCGGGGTCCAAACCCAGTACTTC. Its protein is CASSLEGTSGVQTQYF.

The chain uses TRBV4-3 and TRBJ2-1; 11 bases map to TRBD2. CDR1 is LGHNA and CDR2 is YSLEER in the germline V gene. The CDR3 covers 15 residues. V lost 6 bases to trimming and J lost 7 bases; unmatched junction nucleotides: 8. The CDR3 DNA sequence: TGCGCCAGCAGAAGTAGCGGGGGGGCTGGAAATGAGCAGTTCTTC. Encoded protein: CASRSSGGAGNEQFF.

This clonotype was picked up a small number of times. This chain links TRBV11-3 with TRBJ1-1, with D uncertain. CDR3 length equals 13 residues. The V end was cut by 1 base, the J end by 1 base, with 4 bases between. Germline values: CDR1 SGHNT, CDR2 YENEEA. CDR3 nucleotide sequence: TGTGCCAGCAGCTTAGGGGAGAACACTGAAGCTTTCTTT. Its protein product is CASSLGENTEAFF.

This clonotype was picked up a small number of times. This sequence joins TRBV4-1 and TRBJ1-2; D is possibly TRBD1 (6 bases). The length of the CDR3 is 15 residues. Germline V gives CDR1 MGHRA, CDR2 YSYEKL. V lost 0 bases and J lost 5, with 13 bases in between. The CDR3 region has the DNA TGCGCCAGCAGCCAAGATCCGGACAGTGCATATGGCTACACCTTC. Its translation: CASSQDPDSAYGYTF.

A few counts support this clonotype. The chain is built from TRBV19 and TRBJ1-2; D uncertain. The germline V gene has CDR1 LNHDA and CDR2 SQIVND (reference sequence). V was clipped by 0 bases and J by 7 bases, with 9 bases between them. The CDR3 spans 13 residues. The CDR3 bases are TGTGCCAGTAGTATAGATCCCGCGGGTGGCTACACCTTC. It translates to CASSIDPAGGYTF.

The rearrangement joins TRBV9 to TRBJ1-2, with D unclear. The V end was cut by 7 bases, the J end by 4 bases, with 5 bases between. There are 10 residues in the CDR3. The germline CDR1 and CDR2 sequences are SGDLS and YYNGEE. CDR3 DNA sequence: TGTGCCAGCGGTACCTATGGCTACACCTTC. It codes for CASGTYGYTF.

This rearrangement joins TRBV11-3 to TRBJ2-2, with a possible D match to TRBD1 (7 bases). Trimming took 5 bases from V and 0 from J, leaving 16 bases between them. Germline V gene sequence: CDR1 SGHNT, CDR2 YENEEA. This CDR3 contains 17 residues. The CDR3 spells CASSAGQRISNTGELFF. The CDR3 coding sequence is TGTGCCAGCAGCGCGGGACAGAGAATTTCGAACACCGGGGAGCTGTTTTTT.

The rearrangement uses TRBV7-9 and TRBJ1-1, with a possible D match to TRBD1 (5 bases). V gave up 5 bases and J gave up 1 base, with 17 bases separating them. Germline CDR1 SEHNR, CDR2 FQNEAQ (reference sequence). The CDR3 is 16 residues long. The CDR3 here is CASSPSGRGENTEAFF. The CDR3 DNA reads TGTGCCAGCAGCCCGTCAGGGCGGGGCGAGAACACTGAAGCTTTCTTT.

The chain couples TRBV20-1 to TRBJ2-3; 7 nucleotides align to TRBD2. Looked up from germline, CDR1 is DFQATT and CDR2 is SNEGSKA (reference sequence). V dropped 1 base and J dropped 2; count of bases not matched to a gene: 12. The CDR3 totals 17 residues. The CDR3 bases are TGCAGTGCTAGAGGTCGGGCTAGCGGCTTTATCACAGATACGCAGTATTTT. Protein product: CSARGRASGFITDTQYF.

A few counts support this clonotype. The genes are TRBV7-2 and TRBJ2-7; D gene uncertain. This CDR3 is built from 15 residues. The V and J ends lost 1 base and 2 bases respectively, with 12 bases between them. Germline values: CDR1 SGHTA, CDR2 FQGNSA. The CDR3 reads CASSLEFAATYEQYF. As DNA, the CDR3 is TGTGCCAGCAGCTTAGAATTTGCCGCCACCTACGAGCAGTACTTC.

The gene calls are TRBV2 and TRBJ1-5; 8 positions match TRBD1. With 2 bases clipped from V and 5 bases from J, the junction kept 5 bases outside the gene matches. The CDR3 has 15 amino acids. The germline V gene has CDR1 SNHLY and CDR2 FYNNEI. The CDR3 DNA reads as TGTGCCAGCAGTGAACGGACAGGGATTCATCAGCCCCAGCATTTT. Its translation: CASSERTGIHQPQHF.